This T cell receptor beta chain was recorded in a study of blood T cells in healthy people across ages (dated by TCRdb to about 2015). Regarding the research as a whole: In model experiments, template switching captured roughly one uniquely barcoded TCR beta cDNA molecule for every two T cells. Age-related changes in TCR beta repertoire diversity were measured in the study by deep sequencing normalized with unique cDNA molecular identifiers. Donors of different ages were randomly distributed across sequencing lanes to avoid experimental bias. For two donors (one aged 18 to 30 and one aged 80 or older), the study analyzed two additional independent replicas of 1 million unique cDNA reads from the same blood draw. The donors were split into four age groups: young (average 16 years), middle-aged (39), aged (approximately 60) and long-lived (over 75).

The CDR3 covers 14 residues, taking in both the cysteine and the phenylalanine. Solely the CDR3 DNA is kept, with 42 bases framed from the first base. V loses 2 bases of germline sequence and J loses 0 bases, and the interval between the two ends is 5 bases. Per the germline V gene, MNHEY is the CDR1 and SVGEGT is the CDR2. Library preparation was by 5' RACE. The run used an Illumina HiSeq 2500. A second roughly 7 to 11 cycle PCR used a sample-barcoded 5' primer and a J-beta primer mix. A template-switch 5' adaptor carrying 12 random nucleotides introduced a unique molecular identifier onto each TCR beta cDNA molecule. At least 2.5 million CDR3-containing paired-end reads were obtained from each sample. The Mint cDNA synthesis kit, primed by a TRBC-specific oligonucleotide, was used to synthesize first-strand cDNA from all RNA. Following uracil-DNA glycosylase treatment, all cDNA underwent a first 18-cycle PCR with the universal primers M1SS and BC2_uni_R. In the paper's pipeline: Normalization of each sample was performed by random selection of 1 million high-quality reads, each carrying a distinct molecular identifier. Instead of being binned into consensus sequences, reads with shared molecular identifiers were discarded. MiTCR, set to a Q25 quality threshold and the strictest error-elimination algorithm, was used for CDR3 identification, clonotype clustering and error correction. A nonparametric unseen species model with Euler transformation was used to estimate a lower bound on total TCR beta diversity. TCRdb ran its own pipeline on the public reads, namely fastp trimming at Q25 and MiXCR clone calling, and kept in-frame beta chains. Every entry covers one CDR3 protein and lists the most common genes and DNA from its rows. These V and J calls derive from TCRdb rather than the authors' analysis. In this sample the table shows some 800,000 distinct CDR3 sequences, more than 40% of which occur a single time. Of the sample, nearly 20% falls within the top ten clones.

Here is what the overall study found, with its caveats: There was a strong correlation between observed TCR beta diversity and the percentage of naive T cells measured by flow cytometry. As age increased, observed TCR beta diversity per million T cells dropped in a roughly linear way, and a significant reduction was already evident by age 40. Since profiling was done on bulk unsorted PBMCs, naive and antigen-experienced compartments could not be conclusively compared. The CMV infection status of donors was not known, potentially confounding age-related changes in expanded clonotypes. Compared with the aged group, the long-lived group had more naive CD4+ T cells, fewer expanded clones and increased TCR diversity, a pattern suggesting age selection. Total diversity estimates from one million sequenced T cells were considered lower bounds and underestimates.

The donors were 40 or so Caucasian individuals from Russia, aged 6 to 90 years, who were systemically healthy. Each donor gave 9.5 to 10 milliliters of peripheral blood, drawn into EDTA-treated Vacutainer tubes. PBMCs were isolated by Ficoll-Paque density-gradient centrifugation, with at least 6 million obtained per sample. Total RNA was extracted from PBMCs with Trizol reagent, with at least 6 micrograms obtained per sample. For every donor, flow cytometry on a PBMC aliquot measured the percentage of naive CD45RAhigh/CD27high T cells. This clonotype was counted many times. Which antigen it targets is not known. There are no base qualities to consult, and no much larger clone falls within one base.

Sequencing was carried out using blood. The receptor's source is a man aged 60 to 75 in good health. The chain is made from TRBV6-2 or TRBV6-3 and TRBJ2-1; the D gene is unclear. The CDR3 protein sequence reads: CASSYPGSYNEQFF. The DNA sequence is as follows: TGTGCCAGCAGTTACCCGGGCTCCTACAATGAGCAGTTCTTC.